The following is a T cell receptor beta chain sequence with its context. Only in-frame clones appear in the TCRdb table, and some are missing; sequencing was by immunoSEQ multiplex PCR. Here the sample spans roughly 260,000 clones, roughly four fifths being singletons. This entry belongs to a study of blood T cell repertoires in COVID-19. Looking at the study overall: COVID-19 samples from acute and convalescent phases originated in the United States, Italy and Spain.

The CDR3 length is 16 residues. Germline CDR1 and CDR2: SGHVS and FQNEAQ. V lost 4 bases, J lost 6 bases, and 5 bases stayed unmatched. Sample: peripheral blood. The gene calls are TRBV7-8 and TRBJ2-2, with 13 bases fitting TRBD2. The receptor was isolated from a woman in her seventies with acute or convalescent COVID-19. CDR3 loop: CASSSRLAGGPGELFF. The CDR3 DNA is TGTGCCAGCAGCTCTCGACTAGCGGGGGGCCCCGGGGAGCTGTTTTTT.